The present TCR beta chain was sequenced within a study of OX40 agonist ivuxolimab in advanced cancers. Study in general: Every 2 weeks, ivuxolimab was infused into the patients intravenously at between 0.01 and 10 mg/kg.

V lost 10 bases to trimming and J lost 0 bases; unmatched junction nucleotides: 4. Looked up from germline, CDR1 is ENHRY and CDR2 is SYGVKD. CDR3 size: 14 residues. This clone was counted a few times. The data were produced by immunoSEQ multiplex PCR, yet TCRdb's version contains in-frame clones alone and is incomplete. The sample carries about 69,000 clones, 84% recorded once. The gene calls are TRBV10-3 and TRBJ1-3, with 9 bases matching TRBD1. This sequence originates from an adult with an advanced solid tumor such as melanoma, head and neck, liver or kidney cancer. The sequencing used CD4+ or CD8+ T cells sorted from blood, collected in a trial of the OX40 agonist ivuxolimab. The CDR3 DNA is TGTGCCACATCGGGACAGGGCTCTGGAAACACCATATATTTT. This codes for CATSGQGSGNTIYF.